The clone carrying this T cell receptor beta chain was observed a handful of times. What it recognizes is unknown. TCRdb reanalysed the 5' RACE reads using MiXCR and keeps one entry per CDR3 protein. The sample consists of tens of thousands of distinct CDR3 sequences, about 5% of them appearing once. This record comes from a study of neurological immune-mediated disorders. Study-level results: Sharing of CDR3 amino acid sequences among expanded clones across subjects was absent, suggesting private repertoires in all groups. In HTLV-1-associated myelopathy, TCR clonal expansion was greatest, whereas multiple sclerosis had the least, falling below healthy controls.

For the unsorted libraries, 2 million PBMCs stored at -80 C served as input. Germline loops: CDR1 SQVTM, CDR2 ANQGSEA. V was cut by 3 bases and J by 1 base, with 6 bases left in between. The CDR3 length is 13 residues. The receptor's source is a human donor with multiple sclerosis. The donor label of this sample is uncertain. The chain has TRBV29-1 and TRBJ2-2; D remains ambiguous. Sequences were obtained from PBMCs. The CDR3 DNA reads TGCAGCGTTGAGTACCAGAACACCGGGGAGCTGTTTTTT. Translation gives CSVEYQNTGELFF.